The 30 T cell receptor beta chains in this list originate from one sample, sequenced in a study of blood T cells in healthy people across ages. Combining a sample-barcoded 5' primer with a J-beta primer mix, a second PCR ran for about 7 to 11 cycles. TCRdb re-called the 5' RACE reads through MiXCR, storing one row per CDR3 protein. This table has fewer than 750,000 distinct CDR3 sequences, 47% appearing once. Material: blood. The receptors stem from a man older than 75 in good health.

The chain recombines TRBV27 with TRBJ1-1; 9 bases agree with TRBD1. This CDR3 contains 16 residues. The germline CDR1 and CDR2 sequences are MNHEY and SMNVEV (reference sequence). J lost 4 bases, V lost 6 bases, and 12 bases had no gene match. The CDR3, as DNA: TGTGCCAGCAGCCCGGGGACAGGGACGGTTTTCACTGAAGCTTTCTTT. Its protein is CASSPGTGTVFTEAFF.

This clonotype was detected ten times or more. The CDR3 sequence is CASSTRVGETQYF. The CDR3 DNA follows: TGTGCCAGCAGTACTCGGGTGGGGGAGACCCAGTACTTC. V usage is TRBV6-5 and J usage is TRBJ2-5, with D unclear. Trimming shortened V by 5 bases and J by 5 bases, and 12 bases separated the two germline ends. Germline V gives CDR1 MNHEY, CDR2 SVGAGI. This CDR3 is built from 13 residues.

The V and J genes are TRBV10-2 and TRBJ2-7; 7 bases agree with TRBD1. CDR1 is WSHSY and CDR2 is SAAADI in the germline V gene. The V and J ends lost 4 bases and 1 base, in that order; junction bases with no gene match: 4. CDR3 length: 14 amino acids. The CDR3 DNA reads as TGCGCCAGCAGTGGGACAGGCAATTCCTACGAGCAGTACTTC. This codes for CASSGTGNSYEQYF.

This clonotype was seen only once. The J gene is TRBJ2-5, the V gene TRBV6-2 or TRBV6-3; D is undetermined. The V and J ends lost 2 bases and 4 bases respectively, with 17 bases between them. The CDR3 runs to 16 residues. CDR1 MNHEY and CDR2 SVGEGT come from the germline V gene. The CDR3 here is CASSYGTLVLGETQYF. The CDR3 DNA reads TGTGCCAGCAGTTACGGCACCCTGGTCCTTGGAGAGACCCAGTACTTC.

The chain uses TRBV18 and TRBJ1-2; 8 bases are a match to TRBD1. The CDR3 consists of 15 residues. The V segment lost 2 bases and the J segment 2 bases; nucleotides outside the gene matches: 4. Germline CDR1 reads KGHSH; CDR2 reads LQKENI. The CDR3 region has the DNA TGTGCCAGCTCACCATCGCAGGGGGCGAACTATGGCTACACCTTC. Translation gives CASSPSQGANYGYTF.

The DNA for the CDR3 is TGTGCCAGCAGCGTGGATCGACTAGCATCCGAGCAGTACTTC. This translates into CASSVDRLASEQYF. The genes are TRBV9 and TRBJ2-7, with TRBD2 matching over 7 bases. Looked up from germline, CDR1 is SGDLS and CDR2 is YYNGEE. J was trimmed by 6 bases and V by 2 bases; bases with no gene match: 8. This CDR3 has 14 amino acids.

Concerning this clonotype: One end of the junction fails to match germline, which may point to a read error. V usage is TRBV4-3 and J usage is TRBJ2-5; maybe TRBD2 (5 bases). Germline V gene sequence: CDR1 LGHNA, CDR2 YSLEER. The CDR3 runs 15 residues. CDR3 nucleotide sequence: TGCGCCAGCAGCCAAGTAACGGGAAGACAAGGGACCCAGTACTTC. This encodes CASSQVTGRQGTQYF.

The chain uses TRBV20-1 and TRBJ2-7; 10 bases are shared with TRBD2. Germline-derived CDR1 and CDR2 are DFQATT and SNEGSKA (reference sequence). CDR3 length: 15 residues. J was trimmed by 5 bases and V by 4 bases; bases with no gene match: 11. The CDR3 loop is CSAKVSSGSYHEQYF. DNA of the CDR3: TGCAGTGCTAAAGTGTCTAGCGGGAGTTACCACGAGCAGTACTTC.

The chain is built from TRBV20-1 and TRBJ1-2; 9 positions agree with TRBD1. V dropped 6 bases and J dropped 2; count of bases not matched to a gene: 10. The CDR3 contains 15 residues. Looked up from germline, CDR1 is DFQATT and CDR2 is SNEGSKA (reference sequence). The CDR3 here is CSAKNPGTGNYGYTF. The CDR3 DNA reads TGCAGTGCGAAAAATCCCGGGACAGGGAACTATGGCTACACCTTC.

The chain links TRBV20-1 to TRBJ2-1, with a tentative D call TRBD2 (5 bases). Germline values: CDR1 DFQATT, CDR2 SNEGSKA (reference sequence). Trimming removed 5 bases at V and 6 bases at J, with 14 bases between. The CDR3 runs 13 residues. CDR3 region: CSALARGSNEQFF. The CDR3 DNA reads as TGCAGTGCTCTAGCACGCGGTAGCAATGAGCAGTTCTTC.

The chain carries TRBV6-1 and TRBJ2-3; TRBD2 is a possible D gene (5 bases). The CDR3 has 13 amino acids. CDR1 and CDR2 from the germline V gene are MNHNS and SASEGT. Trimming pared 2 bases from V and 7 bases from J, leaving 10 bases between. Here the CDR3 DNA reads TGTGCCAGCAGTGAATTTGCGGGTAATACGCAGTATTTT. Protein product: CASSEFAGNTQYF.

This clonotype was detected ten times or more. This rearrangement joins TRBV28 to TRBJ1-5; D gene unclear. The CDR3 consists of 13 residues. V lost 2 bases to trimming and J lost 7 bases, with 9 bases between them. Germline CDR1 reads MDHEN; CDR2 reads SYDVKM. The CDR3 DNA sequence: TGTGCCAGCAGTTTAGAAGGGCAACAGCCCCAGCATTTT. This encodes CASSLEGQQPQHF. Using reference TRBV28 and TRBJ1-5 for the parts outside the CDR3, the full variable domain is DVKVTQSSRYLVKRTGEKVFLECVQDMDHENMFWYRQDPGLGLRLIYFSYDVKMKEKGDIPEGYSVSREKKERFSLILESASTNQTSMYLCASSLEGQQPQHFGDGTRLSIL.

V gene TRBV20-1 combines with J gene TRBJ2-5, with D uncertain. Looked up from germline, CDR1 is DFQATT and CDR2 is SNEGSKA (reference sequence). The CDR3 covers 14 residues. Trimming cost V 2 bases and J 11 bases, with 21 bases left between them. CDR3 sequence (DNA): TGCAGTGCTAGAAATTGGGGAATGGCCAATGAGCAGTACTTC. The encoded protein is CSARNWGMANEQYF.

The chain uses TRBV2 and TRBJ1-2; 8 nucleotides align to TRBD1. The CDR3 consists of 14 residues. Trimming cost V 6 bases and J 4 bases; bases outside gene matches: 7. Germline V lookup: CDR1 SNHLY, CDR2 FYNNEI. The DNA of the CDR3 is TGTGCCAGCAGGAGGGGACAGGCGACCTATGGCTACACCTTC. As protein: CASRRGQATYGYTF. The full variable domain, with the rest looked up from reference TRBV2 and TRBJ1-2, is EPEVTQTPSHQVTQMGQEVILRCVPISNHLYFYWYRQILGQKVEFLVSFYNNEISEKSEIFDDQFSVERPDGSNFTLKIRSTKLEDSAMYFCASRRGQATYGYTFGSGTRLTVV.

The chain employs TRBV6-5 and TRBJ2-4, with D tentatively TRBD2 (6 bases). V was trimmed by 3 bases and J by 13 bases, leaving 25 bases between them. Germline-derived CDR1 and CDR2 are MNHEY and SVGAGI. The CDR3 is made up of 16 amino acids. DNA of the CDR3: TGTGCCAGCAGTTATTCGGAGGGGTCCTTTTCGGGTGAGCAGTACTTC. Translating gives CASSYSEGSFSGEQYF.

This rearrangement joins TRBV6-5 to TRBJ2-2; the D gene is possibly TRBD1 (5 bases). The CDR3 runs to 14 residues. CDR1 and CDR2 from the germline V gene are MNHEY and SVGAGI. Trimming shortened V by 3 bases and J by 3 bases, and 8 bases separated the two germline ends. Written as DNA, the CDR3 is TGTGCCAGCAGTTATGCAGGGCACACCGGGGAGCTGTTTTTT. This gives the protein CASSYAGHTGELFF.

The chain links TRBV20-1 to TRBJ2-3, with D unresolved. CDR1 DFQATT and CDR2 SNEGSKA come from the germline V gene (reference sequence). V was shortened by 0 bases and J by 1 base, with 8 bases between the two germline ends. The CDR3 has 14 residues. The CDR3 is CSARESWGTDTQYF. CDR3 coding DNA: TGCAGTGCTAGAGAGAGTTGGGGCACAGATACGCAGTATTTT.

The gene calls are TRBV7-8 and TRBJ2-1; the match to TRBD1 covers 8 bases. The J call is doubtful: the DNA matches TRBJ2-7 better. This CDR3 has 14 residues. Germline assignment: CDR1 SGHVS and CDR2 FQNEAQ. CDR3 residues: CASSLRTGYNEQYF. In nucleotides, the CDR3 is TGTGCCAGCAGCTTACGGACAGGGTACAATGAGCAGTACTTC.

The CDR3 loop reads CSVADRRAYGYTF. CDR3 coding DNA: TGCAGCGTTGCCGACAGGAGGGCCTATGGCTACACCTTC. The J gene is TRBJ1-2, the V gene TRBV29-1, with D perhaps matching TRBD1 (6 bases). The CDR3 is 13 residues long. V lost 4 bases and J lost 4, with 13 bases in between. Germline CDR1 and CDR2: SQVTM and ANQGSEA.

This clonotype was found a few times. Mismatch with germline at one junction end may stem from a read error. The chain links TRBV6-6 to TRBJ2-5; TRBD1 might be the D (5 bases). Germline assignment: CDR1 MNHNY and CDR2 SVGAGI (reference sequence). The CDR3 contains 14 residues. The CDR3 DNA sequence: TGTGCTAGCAGTTATGGGGCCGGGTACAATGAGCAGTACTTC. Its translation: CASSYGAGYNEQYF.

Concerning this clonotype: Compared with germline, one end of the junction differs, possibly owing to a read error. The chain recombines TRBV7-8 with TRBJ2-6; 7 bases align to TRBD2. Germline V gives CDR1 SGHVS, CDR2 FQNEAQ. This CDR3 is built from 16 residues. CDR3 loop: CASRTATSSGVNVLTF. In DNA form, the CDR3 reads TGTGCCAGCAGGACAGCGACTAGCTCTGGGGTCAACGTCCTGACTTTC.

This chain links TRBV5-1 with TRBJ2-3; 7 bases align to TRBD1. V lost 3 bases, J lost 1 base, and 8 bases stayed unmatched. Germline V gene sequence: CDR1 SGHRS, CDR2 YFSETQ. This CDR3 has 16 amino acids. The CDR3 loop reads CASSWGQNSRTDTQYF. In nucleotides, the CDR3 is TGCGCCAGCAGCTGGGGACAGAATAGTCGCACAGATACGCAGTATTTT.

The chain carries TRBV20-1 and TRBJ1-4; 7 bases agree with TRBD1. Per germline, CDR1 DFQATT and CDR2 SNEGSKA (reference sequence). This CDR3 spans 13 amino acids. Trimming removed 4 bases from V and 5 bases from J; junction bases left unmatched: 4. This CDR3 reads CSATRTGNEKLFF. The CDR3 DNA sequence: TGCAGTGCTACCCGGACAGGAAATGAAAAACTGTTTTTT.

This chain connects TRBV19 to TRBJ2-7; 7 nucleotides match TRBD1. The CDR3 runs 14 residues. The germline V gene has CDR1 LNHDA and CDR2 SQIVND (reference sequence). Losses at the gene ends were 6 bases for V and 7 bases for J; bases not matched to a gene: 12. DNA for the CDR3: TGTGCCAGTAGCTCCGGGACAGCGTACGGAGAGCAGTACTTC. It encodes CASSSGTAYGEQYF.

This clonotype has only a few counts. This chain uses TRBV9 with TRBJ2-3; the D gene could be TRBD1 or TRBD2 (5 bases each). The CDR3 is 15 residues long. Per germline, CDR1 SGDLS and CDR2 YYNGEE. Trimming cost V 0 bases and J 4 bases, with 12 bases left between them. Here the CDR3 reads CASSVGGVGADTQYF. As DNA, the CDR3 is TGTGCCAGCAGCGTAGGAGGGGTCGGGGCAGATACGCAGTATTTT.

As concerns this clonotype: A single base separates this from a much larger clone, so it may be a read error. This rearrangement joins TRBV6-6 to TRBJ2-5; the D gene could be TRBD1 or TRBD2 (5 bases each). The V and J ends lost 4 bases and 11 bases respectively, with 17 bases between them. Germline values: CDR1 MNHNY, CDR2 SVGAGI (reference sequence). This CDR3 has 13 residues. CDR3 loop: CASSLRDPNEQYF. The CDR3 bases are TGTGCCAGCAGTTTACGGGACCCGAATGAGCAGTACTTC.

The sample holds a few counts of this clonotype. The chain links TRBV20-1 to TRBJ1-5; D might be TRBD1 (6 bases). The germline V and J ends were trimmed by 4 bases and 5 bases, with 15 bases remaining between them. This CDR3 region has 14 residues. From germline, CDR1 is DFQATT and CDR2 SNEGSKA (reference sequence). CDR3 residues: CSAIPDRADQPQHF. Written as DNA, the CDR3 is TGCAGTGCTATCCCGGACAGAGCTGATCAGCCCCAGCATTTT.

The genes are TRBV30 and TRBJ2-3; either TRBD1 or TRBD2 may supply D (5 bases each). The CDR3 has 15 amino acids. V was shortened by 2 bases and J by 7 bases, with 19 bases between the two germline ends. The germline CDR1 and CDR2 sequences are GTSNPN and SVGIG (reference sequence). CDR3 residues: CAWSPAGQGRYTQYF. The CDR3 bases are TGTGCCTGGAGTCCCGCCGGGCAGGGACGGTATACGCAGTATTTT.

J is TRBJ2-5 and V is TRBV7-2; 10 nucleotides line up with TRBD2. The CDR3 consists of 15 residues. Germline V gene data show CDR1 as SGHTA and CDR2 as FQGNSA. Trimming at V came to 5 bases and at J to 4 bases, leaving 7 bases not matched to a gene. CDR3 region: CASSQLAGTRETQYF. The CDR3 DNA sequence: TGTGCCAGCAGCCAACTAGCGGGGACACGAGAGACCCAGTACTTC.

A word on this clonotype: At one boundary the junction diverges from the germline segment, which might be a read error. The V and J genes are TRBV11-2 and TRBJ2-2, with 7 bases matching TRBD2. Germline CDR1 and CDR2: SGHAT and FQNNGV. The CDR3 is made up of 16 amino acids. CDR3 region: CASSLEDGRNTRELFF. The CDR3 region has the DNA TGTGCCAGCAGCTTAGAGGACGGGAGGAACACCAGGGAGCTGTTTTTT. Full variable domain (rest looked up from reference TRBV11-2 and TRBJ2-2): EAGVAQSPRYKIIEKRQSVAFWCNPISGHATLYWYQQILGQGPKLLIQFQNNGVVDDSQLPKDRFSAERLKGVDSTLKIQPAKLEDSAVYLCASSLEDGRNTRELFFGEGSRLTVL.